This T cell receptor (beta chain) was sequenced in a study of shared clonotypes between healthy human individuals. Data came from immunoSEQ multiplex PCR; TCRdb stores just in-frame clones and leaves some out. The sample carries millions of clones, roughly 92% recorded once. Germline loops: CDR1 SGHNT, CDR2 YENEEA. Trimming took 6 bases from V and 12 from J; bases not matched to a gene: 10. The CDR3 consists of 13 residues. The source material was naive CD4+ T cells sorted from blood. Subset indicated: CD45RA+ positively selected. The genes are TRBV11-3 and TRBJ1-1, with 10 nucleotides matching TRBD1. The receptor comes from a man aged 18 to 29 in good health. The CDR3 loop reads CASSPDRGELTFF. The CDR3 DNA reads as TGTGCCAGCAGTCCGGACAGGGGGGAATTGACTTTCTTT.